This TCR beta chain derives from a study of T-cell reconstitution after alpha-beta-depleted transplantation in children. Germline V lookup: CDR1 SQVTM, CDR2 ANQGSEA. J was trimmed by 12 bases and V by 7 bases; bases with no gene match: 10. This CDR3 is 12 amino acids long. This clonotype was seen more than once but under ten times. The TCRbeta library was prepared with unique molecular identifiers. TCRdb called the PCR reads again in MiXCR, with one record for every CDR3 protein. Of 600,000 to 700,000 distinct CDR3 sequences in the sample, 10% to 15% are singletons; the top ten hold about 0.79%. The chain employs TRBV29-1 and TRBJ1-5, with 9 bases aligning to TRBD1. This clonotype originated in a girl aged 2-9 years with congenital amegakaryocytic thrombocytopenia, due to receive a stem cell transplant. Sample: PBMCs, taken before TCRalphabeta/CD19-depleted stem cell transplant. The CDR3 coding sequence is TGCAGCGCCGTGAGACAGGGGGGGATCCAGCATTTT. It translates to CSAVRQGGIQHF.